These T cell receptor beta chains were read from a single sample in a study of cytomegalovirus exposure and HLA in healthy donors. The data were produced by immunoSEQ multiplex PCR, yet TCRdb's version contains in-frame clones alone and is incomplete. The sample yields under 150,000 clones, about 80% seen once. The sample was PBMCs. These receptors came from a girl aged 2 to 10 in good health and CMV-seronegative. The CDR3 runs from the conserved cysteine through the conserved F or W. A D gene is named only where the DNA matches it firmly. Not every row has a clone size; where given, it reads once, few, many or a size class.

.	TRBV7-9	.	TRBJ2-7	TGTGCCTTCCGAGACGAGGAGGCTGATGGGTACGAGCAGTACTTC	CAFRDEEADGYEQYF
TRBD2	TRBV7-2	.	TRBJ2-7	TGTGCCAGCAGCTTAGGTCTAGCGGGGGCATTTTGGTACTTC	CASSLGLAGAFWYF
.	TRBV29-1	.	TRBJ1-2	TGCAGCGTAGACACAGGGACGCTATACTATGGCTACACCTTC	CSVDTGTLYYGYTF
.	TRBV15	.	TRBJ2-6	TGTGCCACCAGCAGCGAAACAGGGACTGGGGCCAACGTCCTGACTTTC	CATSSETGTGANVLTF
.	TRBV30	.	TRBJ1-4	TGTGCCTGGAGTGCGAGGGCGACTAATGAAAAACTGTTTTTT	CAWSARATNEKLFF
.	TRBV27	once	TRBJ1-1	TGTGCCAGCAGTTTAAAGGGGCAGAGAATTAACACTGAAGCTTTCTTT	CASSLKGQRINTEAFF
.	TRBV6-4	.	TRBJ2-5	TGTGCCAGCAGTGCAACAGACCAAGAGACCCAGTACTTC	CASSATDQETQYF
TRBD2	TRBV5-1	once	TRBJ2-1	TGCGCCAGCACGCCGAACGCGGGAGGGCTCACCTACAATGAGCAGTTCTTC	CASTPNAGGLTYNEQFF
TRBD2	TRBV13	.	TRBJ2-7	TGTGCCAGCAGCTTACGCGTTAGCGGGATCCACTACGAGCAGTACTTC	CASSLRVSGIHYEQYF
.	TRBV4-1	.	TRBJ2-7	TGCGCCAGCAGCCAAGCTTTTAGTGCCGCCTCCTACGAGCAGTACTTC	CASSQAFSAASYEQYF
TRBD1	TRBV23-1	.	TRBJ2-1	TGCGCCAGCAGTTTCGCACAGGGGGCAGGTCGCAATGAGCAGTTCTTC	CASSFAQGAGRNEQFF